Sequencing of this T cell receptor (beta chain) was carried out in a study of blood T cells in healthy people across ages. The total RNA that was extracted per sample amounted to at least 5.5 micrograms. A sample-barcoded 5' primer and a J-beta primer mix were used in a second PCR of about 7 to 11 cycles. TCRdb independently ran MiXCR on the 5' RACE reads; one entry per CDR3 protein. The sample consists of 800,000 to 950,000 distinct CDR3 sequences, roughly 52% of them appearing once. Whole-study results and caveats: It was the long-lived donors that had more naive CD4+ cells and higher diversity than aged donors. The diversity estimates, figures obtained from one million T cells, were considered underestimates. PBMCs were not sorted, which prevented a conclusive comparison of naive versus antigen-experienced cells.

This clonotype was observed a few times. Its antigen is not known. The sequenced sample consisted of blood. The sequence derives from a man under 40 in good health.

CDR3 sequence: CASSPRDWETQYF. The CDR3 bases are TGTGCCAGCAGCCCCAGGGACTGGGAGACCCAGTACTTC. V usage is TRBV11-3 and J usage is TRBJ2-5; maybe TRBD2 (6 bases). This CDR3 has 13 amino acids. V was cut by 5 bases and J by 5 bases, with 12 bases left in between. In germline, CDR1 is SGHNT, CDR2 YENEEA. The whole variable domain, remainder taken from reference TRBV11-3 and TRBJ2-5, is EAGVVQSPRYKIIEKKQPVAFWCNPISGHNTLYWYLQNLGQGPELLIRYENEEAVDDSQLPKDRFSAERLKGVDSTLKIQPAELGDSAVYLCASSPRDWETQYFGPGTRLLVL.